This T cell receptor beta chain was recorded in a study of blood T cell repertoires in COVID-19. Study context: From the United States, Italy and Spain came samples of acute and convalescent COVID-19. T cells, B-cell-depleted T cells, or PBMCs provided the cDNA or gDNA that served as material.

As processed by the authors: Reference gene primer amplification in the assay estimated nucleated cell counts. Sequenced by immunoSEQ multiplex PCR; TCRdb stores in-frame clones only, minus some. V, J and clone size are taken as reported in that table, and D and trimming were inferred from the DNA itself. Of 63,000 or so clones detected, about three quarters appear once; the ten largest clones hold roughly 8.3%. Per germline, CDR1 SGHRS and CDR2 YFSETQ. The CDR3 runs 12 residues. V was clipped by 1 base and J by 8 bases, with 7 bases between them. The receptor's source is a human donor in a cohort sampled during active COVID-19. The rearrangement uses TRBV5-1 and TRBJ2-1; no firm D call. The sequencing sample was made of peripheral blood. The CDR3 DNA reads TGCGCCAGCAGCTTGTGGCAGGATGAGCAGTTCTTC. It codes for CASSLWQDEQFF.